This record concerns one TCR beta chain sequence. Its antigen is not known. Researchers amplified the TCR beta CDR3 regions from RNA transcripts. Primed by the HTBI set, a first-round RT-PCR was run on the TCR CDR3. TCRdb recomputed calls from the multiplex PCR reads with MiXCR, one row per CDR3 protein. The sample records more than 350,000 distinct CDR3 sequences, 14% to 15% being singletons. The CDR3 spans 16 residues. The germline gives CDR1 SGHVS, CDR2 FQNEAQ. V was trimmed by 5 bases and J by 1 base, leaving 17 bases between them. Patients between 18 and 65 years old had hyperthyroidism, newly diagnosed and lasting under 2 months. The source of the sample is a study of T cells in Graves' hyperthyroidism and ophthalmopathy. Study-wide points: Also found in blood were most expanded thyroid clonotypes above 0.001.

The chain links TRBV7-8 to TRBJ1-1; TRBD1 is a possible D gene (6 bases). The TCR sequence derives from a woman aged 30 to 39 with Graves' hyperthyroidism. Sequencing was done on a sample of blood. The CDR3 loop reads CASSQTGGQGNTEAFF. The CDR3 nucleotides are TGTGCCAGCAGCCAGACGGGGGGGCAAGGGAACACTGAAGCTTTCTTT.